This T cell receptor beta chain was identified during a study of cytomegalovirus exposure and HLA in healthy donors. Study-wide findings and caveats: The later analysis indicated that the majority of CMV-associated TCR beta chains appeared HLA-restricted.

The sample holds one count of this clone. Its specificity is not known. After removal of 10 bases from V and 4 bases from J, the junction contained 8 bases not matched to a gene. This CDR3 spans 14 amino acids. The V gene's germline CDR1 is LNHDA and CDR2 SQIVND (reference sequence). PCR involved 60 Vbeta and 13 Jbeta primers. Generated by immunoSEQ multiplex PCR, the TCRdb table keeps only in-frame clones and is missing some. The data contain approximately 150,000 clones, 50% to 75% of them singletons. The clonotype comes from a woman aged 25 to 45 in good health and CMV-seropositive. This rearrangement joins TRBV19 to TRBJ2-3; 10 bases are a match to TRBD2. What was sequenced was PBMCs. This CDR3 reads CATQSGGGPDTQYF. The CDR3 bases are TGTGCCACCCAGAGCGGGGGGGGCCCAGATACGCAGTATTTT.